The 17 T cell receptor beta chains below were found in one sample sequenced in a study of monozygotic twins with inflammatory bowel disease. No DNA is given; TCRdb re-called the 5' RACE reads and lists each CDR3 protein once. The sample includes approximately 330,000 distinct CDR3 sequences. Sequencing input: blood. The receptors shown here come from a human donor with ulcerative colitis or Crohn's disease, or a healthy co-twin of an affected twin (not recorded which).

This chain links TRBV10-3 with TRBJ2-2; absent DNA, TCRdb's TRBD1 call cannot be checked. The germline V gene encodes CDR1 ENHRY and CDR2 SYGVKD. The CDR3 sequence is 15 residues long. The CDR3 loop reads CAINPGQTNTGELFF.

The rearrangement uses TRBV4-3 and TRBJ2-3. The germline V gene encodes CDR1 LGHNA and CDR2 YSLEER. The CDR3 consists of 14 residues. CDR3: CAGSQRASTDTQYF.

The V gene is TRBV10-3, the J gene TRBJ2-2; the TCRdb D gene call, TRBD1, has no DNA to confirm it. CDR3 size: 16 residues. Germline CDR1 ENHRY, CDR2 SYGVKD. Here the CDR3 reads CAISESGQGNTGELFF.

This chain joins TRBV7-9 and TRBJ2-3; the TCRdb D gene call, TRBD2, has no DNA to confirm it. The germline V gene has CDR1 SEHNR and CDR2 FQNEAQ (reference sequence). CDR3 length equals 14 residues. The CDR3 sequence is CASLPRATADTQYF. Variable domain in full (rest from reference TRBV7-9 and TRBJ2-3): DTGVSQNPRHKITKRGQNVTFRCDPISEHNRLYWYRQTLGQGPEFLTYFQNEAQLEKSRLLSDRFSAERPKGSFSTLEIQRTEQGDSAMYLCASLPRATADTQYFGPGTRLTVL.

The chain links TRBV4-1 to TRBJ1-5; TCRdb's D gene call, TRBD1, goes unchecked for lack of DNA. Looked up from germline, CDR1 is MGHRA and CDR2 is YSYEKL. The CDR3 totals 14 residues. The chain's CDR3 is CASSHPPDHQPQHF.

The rearrangement joins TRBV15 to TRBJ2-2; the TRBD2 assignment by TCRdb is unverifiable without DNA. Germline V gene sequence: CDR1 LNHNV, CDR2 YYDKDF (reference sequence). The CDR3 contains 15 residues. CDR3 loop: CATSRPSVNTGELFF. The whole variable domain, remainder taken from reference TRBV15 and TRBJ2-2, is DAMVIQNPRYQVTQFGKPVTLSCSQTLNHNVMYWYQQKSSQAPKLLFHYYDKDFNNEADTPDNFQSRRPNTSFCFLDIRSPGLGDTAMYLCATSRPSVNTGELFFGEGSRLTVL.

This rearrangement joins TRBV28 to TRBJ1-1; TCRdb picks TRBD1, but there is no DNA to check that call. The CDR3 loop spans 13 amino acids. Germline CDR1 and CDR2: MDHEN and SYDVKM. The CDR3 is CASSPRTGAAAFF.

The V and J genes are TRBV5-5 and TRBJ1-5; absent DNA, TCRdb's TRBD1 call cannot be checked. The CDR3 is made up of 14 amino acids. Germline loops: CDR1 SGHKS, CDR2 YYEKEE (reference sequence). This CDR3 reads CASSSGVSNQPQHF.

The rearrangement uses TRBV20-1 and TRBJ1-1; with no DNA, the TCRdb D assignment of TRBD1 cannot be verified. CDR1 DFQATT and CDR2 SNEGSKA come from the germline V gene (reference sequence). This CDR3 region has 13 residues. CDR3 in amino acids: CSAAHRANTEAFF.

This chain links TRBV5-1 with TRBJ2-3; with no DNA, the TCRdb D assignment of TRBD2 cannot be verified. Germline V gives CDR1 SGHRS, CDR2 YFSETQ. This CDR3 is built from 18 residues. CDR3 sequence: CASSLVTSGRTDQDTQYF. Looking up the rest from reference TRBV5-1 and TRBJ2-3 gives the full variable domain: KAGVTQTPRYLIKTRGQQVTLSCSPISGHRSVSWYQQTPGQGLQFLFEYFSETQRNKGNFPGRFSGRQFSNSRSEMNVSTLELGDSALYLCASSLVTSGRTDQDTQYFGPGTRLTVL.

The V and J genes are TRBV10-3 and TRBJ2-5; the TCRdb D gene call, TRBD1, has no DNA to confirm it. This CDR3 has 15 residues. The germline V gene encodes CDR1 ENHRY and CDR2 SYGVKD. CDR3 amino acids: CAISESGDIGETQYF.

The genes are TRBV25-1 and TRBJ1-2. The V gene's germline CDR1 is MGHDK and CDR2 SYGVNS. CDR3 length equals 13 residues. CDR3 residues: CASSDQKNYGYTF.

The CDR3 region is CAIREEGTQETQYF. This chain links TRBV10-3 with TRBJ2-5; TCRdb picks TRBD1, but there is no DNA to check that call. There are 14 residues in the CDR3. The germline V gene encodes CDR1 ENHRY and CDR2 SYGVKD.

This chain joins TRBV7-2 and TRBJ2-1; lacking DNA, the TRBD2 call made by TCRdb goes unchecked. There are 15 residues in the CDR3. Germline CDR1 SGHTA, CDR2 FQGNSA. The CDR3 spells CASSLGTSEYNEQFF.

The CDR3 region is CASSRGLNYEQYF. The chain employs TRBV6-1 and TRBJ2-7; TCRdb designates TRBD1, a call that cannot be tested without DNA. This CDR3 spans 13 amino acids. From germline, CDR1 is MNHNS and CDR2 SASEGT.

The chain combines TRBV11-2 with TRBJ2-3. Germline CDR1 and CDR2: SGHAT and FQNNGV. The CDR3 has 14 residues. CDR3 protein: CASSLTLSTDTQYF. Based on the CDR3 plus reference TRBV11-2 and TRBJ2-3, the full variable domain is EAGVAQSPRYKIIEKRQSVAFWCNPISGHATLYWYQQILGQGPKLLIQFQNNGVVDDSQLPKDRFSAERLKGVDSTLKIQPAKLEDSAVYLCASSLTLSTDTQYFGPGTRLTVL.

This chain joins TRBV20-1 and TRBJ2-1; TCRdb's D gene call, TRBD1, goes unchecked for lack of DNA. Per the germline V gene, CDR1 is DFQATT and CDR2 is SNEGSKA (reference sequence). The CDR3 is made up of 16 amino acids. Here the CDR3 reads CSARDEMLDSRGGQFF.